This T cell receptor beta chain stems from a study of blood T cell repertoires in COVID-19. This clone has a single count. The CDR3 covers 15 residues. The V and J ends lost 2 bases and 5 bases respectively, with 15 bases between them. CDR1 is SGHTA, CDR2 FQGNSA, per germline. The repertoire was sequenced with immunoSEQ multiplex PCR; TCRdb's copy has only in-frame clones and lacks some. In the table there are 300,000 to 400,000 clones, about 90% of which are singletons. The V and J genes are TRBV7-2 and TRBJ1-1, with a weak D call TRBD1 (5 bases). The material sequenced was peripheral blood. This clonotype was obtained from a woman aged 50 to 60 who had recovered from COVID-19. Here the CDR3 reads CASSLSTGGRTEAFF. In DNA, the CDR3 is TGTGCCAGCAGCTTAAGCACGGGGGGGAGGACTGAAGCTTTCTTT.